This TCR beta chain came from a study of T-cell memory formation after mild COVID-19. From the 5' RACE reads, TCRdb called clonotypes with MiXCR, one entry per CDR3 protein. Here the sample spans around 440,000 distinct CDR3 sequences, around a sixth being singletons. This clonotype appeared a few times. Germline CDR1 reads LNHNV; CDR2 reads YYDKDF (reference sequence). J was trimmed by 7 bases and V by 3 bases; bases with no gene match: 6. This CDR3 has 15 residues. This receptor was obtained from an adult woman who had mild COVID-19 (a few samples of this study predate the infection). Cell type and time point are not known. Sequenced: PBMCs or a T cell subset sorted from them (not recorded which). The V gene is TRBV15, the J gene TRBJ2-1; TRBD2 matches at 10 bases. CDR3 residues: CATSSLAGAGNEQFF. For the CDR3, the DNA is TGTGCCACCAGCAGTCTAGCGGGAGCGGGGAATGAGCAGTTCTTC. The full variable domain, with the rest looked up from reference TRBV15 and TRBJ2-1, is DAMVIQNPRYQVTQFGKPVTLSCSQTLNHNVMYWYQQKSSQAPKLLFHYYDKDFNNEADTPDNFQSRRPNTSFCFLDIRSPGLGDTAMYLCATSSLAGAGNEQFFGPGTRLTVL.